The subject of this entry is one T cell receptor (beta chain). The sample comes from a study of blood T cell repertoires in COVID-19. Study as a whole: Spain, Italy and the United States supplied samples that represented acute and convalescent COVID-19. Sample material is recorded as cDNA or gDNA derived from T cells, B-cell-depleted T cells, or PBMCs.

CDR3 length: 13 residues. CDR1 and CDR2 (germline): SEHNR, FQNEAQ (reference sequence). V was trimmed by 7 bases and J by 6 bases, leaving 12 bases between them. Sequencing was performed with immunoSEQ multiplex PCR; in TCRdb, only in-frame clones are kept and a portion is missing. Of 250,000 to 350,000 clones listed, around four fifths are singletons. The chain carries TRBV7-9 and TRBJ2-2; D is ambiguous. The receptor was isolated from a woman in her forties or fifties with active or convalescent COVID-19. Sample: peripheral blood. The CDR3 coding sequence is TGTGCCAGCACCCGACGCGGTCCCGGGGAGCTGTTTTTT. This codes for CASTRRGPGELFF. Drawing the rest from reference TRBV7-9 and TRBJ2-2, the complete variable domain is DTGVSQNPRHKITKRGQNVTFRCDPISEHNRLYWYRQTLGQGPEFLTYFQNEAQLEKSRLLSDRFSAERPKGSFSTLEIQRTEQGDSAMYLCASTRRGPGELFFGEGSRLTVL.